This TCR beta chain was sequenced in a study of cytomegalovirus exposure and HLA in healthy donors. The PCR used 60 Vbeta and 13 Jbeta primers. Sequencing was performed with immunoSEQ multiplex PCR; in TCRdb, only in-frame clones are kept and a portion is missing. The data show a few hundred thousand clones, with approximately 82% seen just once and roughly 10% held by the top ten. Germline lookup yields CDR1 SEHNR and CDR2 FQNEAQ (reference sequence). The CDR3 spans 13 residues. Losses at the gene ends were 7 bases for V and 3 bases for J; bases not matched to a gene: 5. Sequenced sample: PBMCs. V is TRBV7-9 and J is TRBJ1-1, with 7 bases fitting TRBD1. The clonotype originates from a woman between 45 and 60 years old in good health and CMV-seropositive. The CDR3: CASTRDRYTEAFF. DNA for the CDR3: TGTGCCAGCACCCGGGACAGATACACTGAAGCTTTCTTT. Complete variable domain (other parts from reference TRBV7-9 and TRBJ1-1): DTGVSQNPRHKITKRGQNVTFRCDPISEHNRLYWYRQTLGQGPEFLTYFQNEAQLEKSRLLSDRFSAERPKGSFSTLEIQRTEQGDSAMYLCASTRDRYTEAFFGQGTRLTVV.